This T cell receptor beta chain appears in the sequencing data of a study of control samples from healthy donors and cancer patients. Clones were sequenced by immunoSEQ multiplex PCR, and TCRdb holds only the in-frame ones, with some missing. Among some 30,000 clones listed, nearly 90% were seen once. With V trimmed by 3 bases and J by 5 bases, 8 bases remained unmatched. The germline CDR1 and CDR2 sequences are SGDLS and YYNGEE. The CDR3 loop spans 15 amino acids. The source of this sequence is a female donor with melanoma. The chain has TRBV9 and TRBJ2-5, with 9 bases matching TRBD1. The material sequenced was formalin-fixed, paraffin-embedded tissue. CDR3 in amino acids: CASSEDRGTGETQYF. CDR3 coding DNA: TGTGCCAGCAGCGAGGACAGGGGAACGGGGGAGACCCAGTACTTC.